The 5 T cell receptor beta chains in this list originate from one sample, sequenced in a study of cytomegalovirus exposure and HLA in healthy donors (dated by TCRdb to 2015 to 2018). The receptor library was made with the immunoSEQ multiplex PCR assay. For the multiplex PCR, a mixture combining 60 forward primers for TCR Vbeta segments and 13 reverse primers for TCR Jbeta segments was used. Entries here come from immuneACCESS through TCRdb and include only in-frame sequences with V and J called. Some clones fail to appear in such tables; in the studies checked, an unresolved V gene covers under half of the shortfall, and the cause of the remainder is unknown. The sample table lists around 150,000 clones, 65% to 70% of them with a count of one. 10% of the sample rests with the top ten. The sample comprised PBMCs. The source is a man aged 25-40 years in good health and CMV-seropositive.

V is TRBV2 and J is TRBJ2-1; 10 bases fit TRBD2. This CDR3 has 16 amino acids. Losses at the gene ends were 3 bases for V and 7 bases for J; bases not matched to a gene: 9. Germline V gene lookup returns CDR1 SNHLY and CDR2 FYNNEI. This CDR3 is CASSDLRLAGVNEQFF. CDR3 in DNA: TGTGCCAGCAGTGACCTCCGGCTAGCGGGAGTTAATGAGCAGTTCTTC.

The V and J genes are TRBV28 and TRBJ1-1; no definite D call. The length of the CDR3 is 14 residues. Germline assignment: CDR1 MDHEN and CDR2 SYDVKM. The V end lost 6 bases, the J end lost 1 base, and 12 bases lay between the germline ends. CDR3 sequence: CASSFRSTNTEAFF. For the CDR3, the DNA is TGTGCCAGCAGCTTTAGGAGTACGAACACTGAAGCTTTCTTT.

This clone has only one observation. The V gene is TRBV5-8, the J gene TRBJ1-1; 10 positions agree with TRBD1. The CDR3 is 16 residues long. The trim removed 0 bases at V and 5 bases at J, leaving 7 bases unmatched. Germline V CDR1 and CDR2: SGHTS, YDEGEE. CDR3 nucleotides: TGTGCCAGCAGCTTGGTGGGACAGGGGCGGAGTACTGAAGCTTTCTTT. It encodes CASSLVGQGRSTEAFF.

The V and J genes are TRBV6-5 and TRBJ1-3; D call uncertain. With 6 bases removed from V and 0 bases from J, the gap between germline ends came to 9 bases. From germline, CDR1 is MNHEY and CDR2 SVGAGI. The CDR3 has 14 residues. The CDR3 nucleotides read TGTGCCAGCAGCGGAGCCCTCTCTGGAAACACCATATATTTT. Its translation: CASSGALSGNTIYF.

This rearrangement joins TRBV11-1 to TRBJ1-2, with 9 bases matching TRBD1. The germline gives CDR1 SGHAT, CDR2 FQDESV (reference sequence). V gave up 1 base and J gave up 8 bases; unmatched junction bases: 8. CDR3 length: 15 residues. CDR3 sequence (DNA): TGTGCCAGCAGCTTAGACACAGGGGGCGCCTCCGGCTACACCTTC. It specifies CASSLDTGGASGYTF.